The sample holds one count of the clone carrying this T cell receptor beta chain. The sample is drawn from a study of PD-L1 blockade in urothelial cancer. The assay was immunoSEQ multiplex PCR, and TCRdb's table has in-frame clones only and misses some. Of under 25,000 clones listed, around 91% are singletons. This CDR3 region has 13 residues. CDR1 and CDR2 (germline): SGHTA, FQGNSA. Deletions cut 1 base from V and 12 bases from J, with 16 bases between. Time point given: peripheral blood 6 weeks after treatment start. This sequence originates from a woman aged 55-69 years with urothelial cancer. This chain links TRBV7-2 with TRBJ2-7; D not certain. The material was PBMCs, obtained around atezolizumab (anti-PD-L1) treatment. CDR3 residues: CASSLGHLLGVYF. The DNA for the CDR3 is TGTGCCAGCAGCTTAGGACACCTCTTAGGTGTGTACTTC.